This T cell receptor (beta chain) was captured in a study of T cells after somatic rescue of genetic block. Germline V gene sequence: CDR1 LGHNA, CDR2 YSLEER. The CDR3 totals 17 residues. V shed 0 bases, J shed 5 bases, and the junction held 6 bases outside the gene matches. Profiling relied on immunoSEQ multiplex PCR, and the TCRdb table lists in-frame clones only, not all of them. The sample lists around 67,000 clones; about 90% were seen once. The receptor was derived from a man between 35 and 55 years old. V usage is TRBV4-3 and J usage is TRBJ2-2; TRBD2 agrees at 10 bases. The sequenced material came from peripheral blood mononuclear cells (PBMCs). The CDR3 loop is CASSQDSSGRKTGELFF. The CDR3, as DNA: TGCGCCAGCAGCCAAGATTCTAGCGGGAGAAAAACCGGGGAGCTGTTTTTT.